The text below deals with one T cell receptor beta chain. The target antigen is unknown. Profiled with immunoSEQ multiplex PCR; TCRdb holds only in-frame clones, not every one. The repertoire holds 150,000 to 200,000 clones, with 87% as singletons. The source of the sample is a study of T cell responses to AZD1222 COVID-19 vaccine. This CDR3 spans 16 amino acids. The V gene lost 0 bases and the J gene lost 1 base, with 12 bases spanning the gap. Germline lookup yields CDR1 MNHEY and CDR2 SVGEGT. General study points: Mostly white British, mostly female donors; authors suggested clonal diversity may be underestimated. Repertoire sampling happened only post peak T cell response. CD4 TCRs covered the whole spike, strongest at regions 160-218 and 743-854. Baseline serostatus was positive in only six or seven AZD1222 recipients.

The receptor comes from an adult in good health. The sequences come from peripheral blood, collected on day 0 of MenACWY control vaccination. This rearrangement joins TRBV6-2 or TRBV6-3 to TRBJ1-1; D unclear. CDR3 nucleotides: TGTGCCAGCAGTTACTCAACGTTCAGCCCGAACACTGAAGCTTTCTTT. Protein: CASSYSTFSPNTEAFF.